This T cell receptor (beta chain) was found in a study of T cell responses to AZD1222 COVID-19 vaccine. This table comes from immunoSEQ multiplex PCR, and its TCRdb copy is limited to in-frame clones, with some not included. Of 150,000 to 170,000 clones in the sample, 80% to 90% were seen once. The CDR3 spans 15 residues. With V trimmed by 4 bases and J by 0 bases, 3 bases remained unmatched. In germline, CDR1 is SGHTS, CDR2 YDEGEE. Comment on this clone: Its antigen is not identified.

Study-wide points: The breadth and depth of Spike-specific TCRs increased once two AZD1222 doses had been given. White British donors predominated, females outnumbered males, and clonal diversity was possibly underestimated. Baseline serostatus was positive in only a handful of AZD1222 recipients.

Sequenced here: peripheral blood, sampled on day 0 of MenACWY control vaccination. The origin of this receptor is an adult in good health. This chain connects TRBV5-8 to TRBJ1-4; 7 bases fit TRBD1. CDR3 amino acids: CASSGGQSTNEKLFF. The CDR3 DNA sequence: TGTGCCAGCAGCGGGGGACAGTCAACTAATGAAAAACTGTTTTTT.